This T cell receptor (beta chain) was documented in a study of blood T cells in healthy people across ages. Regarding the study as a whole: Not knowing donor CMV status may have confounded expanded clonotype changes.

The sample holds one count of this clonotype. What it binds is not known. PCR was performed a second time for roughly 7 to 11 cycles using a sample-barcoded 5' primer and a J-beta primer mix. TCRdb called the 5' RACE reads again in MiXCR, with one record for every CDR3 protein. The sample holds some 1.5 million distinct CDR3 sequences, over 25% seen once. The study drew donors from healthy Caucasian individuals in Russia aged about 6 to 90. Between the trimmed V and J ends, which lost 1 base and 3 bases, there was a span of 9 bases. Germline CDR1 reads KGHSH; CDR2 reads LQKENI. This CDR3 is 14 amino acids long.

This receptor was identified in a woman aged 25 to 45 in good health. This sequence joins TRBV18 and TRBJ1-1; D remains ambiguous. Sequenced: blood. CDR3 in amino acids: CASSPRTLDTEAFF. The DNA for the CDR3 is TGTGCCAGCTCACCACGGACCCTCGACACTGAAGCTTTCTTT.